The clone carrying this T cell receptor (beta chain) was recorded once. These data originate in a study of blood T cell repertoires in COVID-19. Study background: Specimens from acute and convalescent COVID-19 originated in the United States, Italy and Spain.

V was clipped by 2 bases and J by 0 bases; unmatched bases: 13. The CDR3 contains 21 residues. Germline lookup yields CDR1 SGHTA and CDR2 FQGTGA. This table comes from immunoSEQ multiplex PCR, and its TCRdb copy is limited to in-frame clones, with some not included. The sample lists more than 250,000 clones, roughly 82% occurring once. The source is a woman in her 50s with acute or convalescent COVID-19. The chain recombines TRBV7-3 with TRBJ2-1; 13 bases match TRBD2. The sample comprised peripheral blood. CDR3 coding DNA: TGTGCCAGCAGCTTACGGACCACTAGCGGGAGGGCCTGGAGCTCCTACAATGAGCAGTTCTTC. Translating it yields CASSLRTTSGRAWSSYNEQFF.